This T cell receptor beta chain appears in the sequencing data of a study of T cells after yellow fever vaccination (dated by TCRdb to the late 2010s). Regarding the research as a whole: Libraries from fractions with low cell numbers were prepared with the SMART-Seq v4 Ultra Low Input RNA kit. Two healthy male donors made up the cohort, one aged 18 to 30 years and the other aged 30 to 39 years. To follow T-cell clones before and after primary and booster YFV17D yellow fever vaccination, bulk TCR alpha and beta repertoires were sequenced over time. Blood was collected at multiple timepoints before and after primary and secondary immunization, and bulk PBMC replicates and cell subsets were isolated.

V and J are truncated by 5 bases and 2 bases respectively, leaving an intervening sequence of 10 bases. CDR1 and CDR2, per the germline V gene (reference sequence), are SEHNR and FQNEAQ. The CDR3, from cysteine to valine, totals 13 residues. The retained sequence is limited to the CDR3, 39 bases, with the frame set at the first base. This clonotype was found many times. It has no known antigen specificity. Nothing much larger sits one base from this clone, and base qualities are not available. TCR cDNA was synthesized by 5'RACE template switching, which introduced a universal primer site and unique molecular identifiers. Priming of cDNA synthesis was performed from both the TCR alpha and TCR beta constant segments. Libraries were amplified in two PCR steps, with sample barcodes and sequencing adapters added in the second step. Libraries were sequenced on Illumina HiSeq 2500 (2x100 bp) or NovaSeq (2x150 bp). Per the original workflow: Reads were demultiplexed and collapsed into UMI consensus sequences with MIGEC, and V(D)J alignment was performed with MiXCR. Vaccine-responding clonotypes were identified with edgeR using replicate PBMC samples, with FDR below 0.01 and a log2 fold change above 5 up to day 15 being required. Bulk clonotypes were assigned CD4 or CD8 identity according to which sequenced CD4 or CD8 repertoire held them at higher abundance. TCRdb reprocessed the public reads (quality trimming at Q25 with fastp, clone calling with MiXCR) and kept in-frame beta chains. Identical CDR3 protein sequences are pooled into one entry, listed with their most common genes and DNA. The V and J calls reflect TCRdb's pipeline rather than the authors' work. In all, the sample holds around 50,000 distinct CDR3 sequences, and about 7.4% of those were seen once. Around 28% of the sample belongs to the ten largest clones.

The sample's treatment or condition label, decoded: live attenuated yellow fever vaccine strain. PBMCs were isolated from peripheral blood using a standard Ficoll-Paque protocol. Dynabeads CD4 and CD8 positive selection kits were used to isolate CD4 and CD8 T-cell fractions. TriZol was used to extract RNA from bulk PBMCs, from CD4 and CD8 fractions, and from dextramer-positive and dextramer-negative fractions. What the research found in general, with its limitations: Compared with the primary T-cell response, the secondary T-cell response was faster but weaker, reaching its peak on day 5 rather than on day 15. A small fraction of clonotypes showed up in both the CD4 and CD8 compartments, probably as a result of convergent recombination. FACS-sorted repertoires could contain abundant contaminating clonotypes from the bulk population, so computational filtering was required. Most clones expanded after primary vaccination were re-detected after the booster (almost 98% of CD4 and around 88% of CD8), suggesting broad memory maintenance. Because the study included only a couple of donors, the extent to which the findings can be generalized is limited.

Sequences were derived from CD8+ T cells sorted from PBMCs, sampled around 14 days after the first yellow fever vaccination. The sequence was obtained from a man aged 18 to 29 who received the YFV17D yellow fever vaccine. The chain employs TRBV7-9 and TRBJ2-7; TRBD1 is perhaps the D gene, given 6 matching bases. The nucleotide sequence is given as TGTGCCAGCAGCCCGGACAGTACCTACGAGCAGTACGTC. This yields the protein CASSPDSTYEQYV.